This TCR beta chain was identified during a study of blood T cell repertoires in COVID-19. The method was immunoSEQ multiplex PCR; TCRdb's version includes in-frame clones alone and lacks a portion of them. The table shows under 95,000 clones, with about nine tenths occurring only once. This CDR3 spans 17 amino acids. Per germline, CDR1 SGHTA and CDR2 FQGNSA. V shed 2 bases, J shed 8 bases, and the junction held 14 bases outside the gene matches. The receptor's source is a human donor in a cohort sampled during active COVID-19. This rearrangement joins TRBV7-2 to TRBJ2-1, with TRBD2 matching over 8 bases. Sequenced input: peripheral blood. The CDR3 spells CASSLLSGGGRSYEQFF. CDR3 nucleotides: TGTGCCAGCAGCTTATTGTCCGGGGGGGGCCGGTCGTATGAGCAGTTCTTC.